The 23 T cell receptor beta chains listed next were all sequenced from one sample in a study of cytomegalovirus exposure and HLA in healthy donors (dated by TCRdb to the late 2010s). The library was prepared using the immunoSEQ multiplex PCR assay. A mixture of 60 forward primers for TCR Vbeta segments and 13 reverse primers for TCR Jbeta segments was used in the multiplex PCR. The clones in this table, taken by TCRdb from immuneACCESS, are in-frame only. Not every clone is retained; where verified, under half of the shortfall comes from an unresolved V gene, and the cause of the rest is unknown. The sample profile shows fewer than 200,000 clones; 75% to 90% of them were found once. Clones ranked in the top ten supply about 2% of the sample. The sequenced sample consisted of PBMCs. All receptors come from a male donor in good health and CMV-seronegative.

This chain joins TRBV5-5 and TRBJ1-1; TRBD1 agrees at 7 bases. The trim removed 4 bases at V and 7 bases at J, leaving 7 bases unmatched. The CDR3 has 13 amino acids. Germline V gene data show CDR1 as SGHKS and CDR2 as YYEKEE (reference sequence). The CDR3 region is CASSPAGTDEAFF. CDR3 nucleotides: TGTGCCAGCAGCCCTGCCGGGACAGATGAAGCTTTCTTT.

V gene TRBV5-1 combines with J gene TRBJ2-5, with D perhaps matching TRBD1 (5 bases). The CDR3 loop spans 16 amino acids. V was pared by 0 bases and J by 1 base, with 13 bases between. Per germline, CDR1 SGHRS and CDR2 YFSETQ. DNA for the CDR3: TGCGCCAGCAGCTTGGCAGTCAGGGTTTCCCAAGAGACCCAGTACTTC. It encodes CASSLAVRVSQETQYF.

CDR3 in amino acids: CASSPSAQGSNQPQHF. CDR3 in DNA: TGTGCCAGCTCACCAAGCGCACAGGGAAGCAATCAGCCCCAGCATTTT. The J gene is TRBJ1-5, the V gene TRBV18; tentatively, D is TRBD1 (6 bases). The CDR3 runs to 16 residues. The V gene lost 2 bases and the J gene lost 1 base, with 12 bases spanning the gap. CDR1 and CDR2 (germline): KGHSH, LQKENI.

This chain joins TRBV7-9 and TRBJ1-2, with no clear D. The germline gives CDR1 SEHNR, CDR2 FQNEAQ (reference sequence). This CDR3 is 14 amino acids long. Trimming pared 2 bases from V and 2 bases from J, leaving 9 bases between. CDR3: CASSLRRGNYGYTF. The CDR3 region has the DNA TGTGCCAGCAGCTTAAGGCGAGGAAACTATGGCTACACCTTC.

The chain uses TRBV5-4 and TRBJ1-1; D is undetermined. From germline, CDR1 is SGHNT and CDR2 YYREEE (reference sequence). The V and J ends lost 1 base and 0 bases respectively, with 7 bases between them. The CDR3 runs 14 residues. CDR3 protein: CASSLYSVNTEAFF. CDR3 coding DNA: TGTGCCAGCAGCTTGTACTCGGTGAACACTGAAGCTTTCTTT.

This chain links TRBV5-1 with TRBJ1-4; D is unresolved. V lost 5 bases, J lost 8 bases, and 16 bases lay in between. Germline assignment: CDR1 SGHRS and CDR2 YFSETQ. The CDR3 covers 14 residues. The CDR3 sequence: CASRDTSRGEKLFF. Here the CDR3 DNA reads TGCGCCAGCAGGGATACGTCCCGCGGAGAAAAACTGTTTTTT.

This clone was seen a few times. The chain is built from TRBV29-1 and TRBJ2-7, with D uncertain. CDR1 and CDR2 (germline): SQVTM, ANQGSEA. The CDR3 loop spans 14 amino acids. The germline V and J ends were trimmed by 4 bases and 5 bases, with 18 bases remaining between them. This CDR3 is CSVVASDDLNEQYF. The CDR3 DNA reads TGCAGCGTTGTGGCCAGCGACGACCTAAACGAGCAGTACTTC.

In this sample, this clone turned up a few times. The CDR3 nucleotides are TGTGCCAGCTCACCACTTACAGGGGCCCCCCACTATGAAAAACTGTTTTTT. As protein: CASSPLTGAPHYEKLFF. The J gene is TRBJ1-4, the V gene TRBV18; 7 nucleotides line up with TRBD1. The CDR3 length is 17 residues. From germline, CDR1 is KGHSH and CDR2 LQKENI. V shed 1 base, J shed 6 bases, and the junction held 11 bases outside the gene matches.

The chain is built from TRBV6-1 and TRBJ1-2, with TRBD1 as a possible D gene (6 bases). V lost 7 bases and J 2 bases, leaving 11 bases between the germline ends. The CDR3 extends over 13 amino acids. Germline loops: CDR1 MNHNS, CDR2 SASEGT. CDR3 amino acids: CASKTGLNYGYTF. The DNA of the CDR3 is TGTGCCAGCAAGACAGGTTTAAACTATGGCTACACCTTC.

This clone was picked up one time. The rearrangement joins TRBV21-1 to TRBJ1-4. TRBV21-1 counts as a pseudogene. The CDR3 is made up of 12 amino acids. CDR3 protein: CASSRRGRRLFF. The CDR3 DNA sequence: TGTGCCAGCAGCCGCCGAGGGAGAAGGCTGTTTTTT.

The rearrangement links TRBV29-1 to TRBJ2-2; 12 positions agree with TRBD1. CDR3 length: 14 residues. Germline V gene sequence: CDR1 SQVTM, CDR2 ANQGSEA. Trimming took 6 bases from V and 6 from J; bases not matched to a gene: 5. The CDR3 DNA is TGCAGCGTGGTGGGACAGGGGGCCCCCGGGGAGCTGTTTTTT. Amino acids: CSVVGQGAPGELFF.

The CDR3 loop is CAWKDRGEQYF. CDR3 nucleotide sequence: TGTGCCTGGAAGGACAGGGGCGAGCAGTACTTC. This chain connects TRBV30 to TRBJ2-7; 9 bases are shared with TRBD1. CDR1 and CDR2 from the germline V gene are GTSNPN and SVGIG (reference sequence). The J segment lost 6 bases and the V segment lost 4 bases, leaving 1 base of the junction unmatched. The CDR3 extends over 11 amino acids.

The chain uses TRBV9 and TRBJ1-6; D possibly corresponds to TRBD1 (6 bases). The CDR3 has 14 amino acids. With 4 bases removed from V and 6 bases from J, the gap between germline ends came to 11 bases. Germline assignment: CDR1 SGDLS and CDR2 YYNGEE. CDR3 in DNA: TGTGCCAGCAGCCCCCACAGGGTTAATTCACCCCTCCACTTT. As protein: CASSPHRVNSPLHF.

The chain couples TRBV10-3 to TRBJ1-5; D gene ambiguous. Germline V gene sequence: CDR1 ENHRY, CDR2 SYGVKD. Trimming removed 0 bases at V and 9 bases at J, with 12 bases between. The CDR3 consists of 14 residues. This CDR3 reads CAISESDGGPPQHF. DNA of the CDR3: TGTGCCATCAGTGAGTCGGATGGAGGCCCGCCCCAGCATTTT.

The chain joins TRBV18 to TRBJ2-5, with 10 bases fitting TRBD1. CDR3 length equals 16 residues. V shed 3 bases, J shed 4 bases, and the junction held 8 bases outside the gene matches. The germline V gene encodes CDR1 KGHSH and CDR2 LQKENI. DNA for the CDR3: TGTGCCAGCTCACCCCCCGGGACAGGGGTGACAGAGACCCAGTACTTC. It specifies CASSPPGTGVTETQYF.

The rearrangement joins TRBV9 to TRBJ2-5, with 13 bases lining up with TRBD2. CDR1 and CDR2 (germline): SGDLS, YYNGEE. The V segment lost 2 bases and the J segment 8 bases; nucleotides outside the gene matches: 3. This CDR3 has 14 amino acids. The CDR3 DNA reads as TGTGCCAGCAGCGTCGGGACTAGCGGGGCAACCCAGTACTTC. It codes for CASSVGTSGATQYF.

This rearrangement joins TRBV5-1 to TRBJ2-1; TRBD2 matches at 10 bases. CDR3 size: 15 residues. In germline, CDR1 is SGHRS, CDR2 YFSETQ. With V trimmed by 0 bases and J by 5 bases, 2 bases remained unmatched. The CDR3 loop reads CASSLVAGGNNEQFF. The CDR3 DNA reads as TGCGCCAGCAGCTTGGTAGCGGGGGGCAACAATGAGCAGTTCTTC.

The count of this clone is one. The rearrangement links TRBV6-5 to TRBJ1-5; possibly TRBD1 for D (5 bases). There are 14 residues in the CDR3. V was clipped by 1 base and J by 9 bases, with 13 bases between them. From germline, CDR1 is MNHEY and CDR2 SVGAGI. CDR3: CASSYFWGLGPQHF. The CDR3 DNA is TGTGCCAGCAGTTACTTTTGGGGCCTGGGGCCCCAGCATTTT.

V is TRBV9 and J is TRBJ2-5; D possibly corresponds to TRBD1 (5 bases). CDR1 and CDR2 from the germline V gene are SGDLS and YYNGEE. This CDR3 is built from 14 residues. The V gene lost 6 bases and the J gene lost 0 bases, with 12 bases spanning the gap. The DNA for the CDR3 is TGTGCCAGCAATGGACCGACAGACCAAGAGACCCAGTACTTC. Its protein product is CASNGPTDQETQYF.

This clone was recorded once. The chain joins TRBV11-2 to TRBJ2-2, with no clear D. Germline CDR1 is SGHAT and CDR2 is FQNNGV. CDR3 length: 18 residues. The V and J ends lost 0 bases and 0 bases respectively, with 14 bases between them. The chain's CDR3 is CASSLENYWRANTGELFF. CDR3 coding DNA: TGTGCCAGCAGCTTAGAAAACTACTGGCGCGCGAACACCGGGGAGCTGTTTTTT. Full variable domain (outside the CDR3, taken from reference TRBV11-2 and TRBJ2-2): EAGVAQSPRYKIIEKRQSVAFWCNPISGHATLYWYQQILGQGPKLLIQFQNNGVVDDSQLPKDRFSAERLKGVDSTLKIQPAKLEDSAVYLCASSLENYWRANTGELFFGEGSRLTVL.

The chain is built from TRBV6-5 and TRBJ2-2; D gene ambiguous. The CDR3 is 16 amino acids. Germline V gene lookup returns CDR1 MNHEY and CDR2 SVGAGI. The V gene lost 0 bases and the J gene lost 9 bases, with 17 bases spanning the gap. The CDR3 sequence is CASSYSGRSWRRELFF. The CDR3 DNA follows: TGTGCCAGCAGTTACTCTGGCCGGAGTTGGCGCCGGGAGCTGTTTTTT.

The CDR3 here is CASSPVYTQGGTEAFF. The CDR3 DNA reads as TGTGCCAGCTCACCAGTGTACACCCAGGGAGGCACTGAAGCTTTCTTT. This chain connects TRBV18 to TRBJ1-1; maybe TRBD1 (5 bases). The CDR3 length is 16 residues. V was cut by 2 bases and J by 4 bases, with 17 bases left in between. Germline CDR1 KGHSH, CDR2 LQKENI. The entire variable domain, with the rest obtained from reference TRBV18 and TRBJ1-1, is as follows: NAGVMQNPRHLVRRRGQEARLRCSPMKGHSHVYWYRQLPEEGLKFMVYLQKENIIDESGMPKERFSAEFPKEGPSILRIQQVVRGDSAAYFCASSPVYTQGGTEAFFGQGTRLTVV.

This sequence joins TRBV7-9 and TRBJ2-3; the match to TRBD1 covers 7 bases. The CDR3 is made up of 15 amino acids. V shed 3 bases and J 0 bases; nucleotides not matched to a gene: 3. Germline CDR1 reads SEHNR; CDR2 reads FQNEAQ (reference sequence). CDR3 sequence reads: CASSFRGSSTDTQYF. The CDR3 DNA sequence: TGTGCCAGCAGCTTCAGGGGGTCTAGCACAGATACGCAGTATTTT.